The clone carrying this TCR beta chain occurred once. Its matching antigen is unknown. Regarding time point: cycle 4 day 1 (C4D1), after more than five weeks of nivolumab. Patients all relapsed after autologous stem cell transplantation, and there was variation in brentuximab vedotin exposure. V was cut by 4 bases and J by 4 bases, with 14 bases left in between. Germline V gene sequence: CDR1 SGHDT, CDR2 YYEEEE. The CDR3 spans 14 residues. This sample stems from a study of PD-1 blockade in classical Hodgkin lymphoma. General study findings and limits: TCR diversity at baseline was reported to be reduced in newly diagnosed patients relative to healthy donors. Possible causes of repertoire differences, disease activity or prior therapy, remain undefined. In CD4+ cells, TCR diversity went up significantly by C4D1, but in CD8+ cells it did not.

Clones were sequenced by immunoSEQ multiplex PCR, and TCRdb holds only the in-frame ones, with some missing. The table includes 9,500 or so clones, roughly 80% detected once. This TCR was sampled from a human donor with classical Hodgkin lymphoma. The V call is TRBV5-6, the J call TRBJ1-2; no firm D call. The sequences come from peripheral blood mononuclear cells (PBMCs), collected before the fourth cycle of nivolumab. This CDR3 is CASSPLEDPYGYTF. The CDR3 region has the DNA TGTGCCAGCAGCCCGCTAGAGGACCCCTATGGCTACACCTTC.